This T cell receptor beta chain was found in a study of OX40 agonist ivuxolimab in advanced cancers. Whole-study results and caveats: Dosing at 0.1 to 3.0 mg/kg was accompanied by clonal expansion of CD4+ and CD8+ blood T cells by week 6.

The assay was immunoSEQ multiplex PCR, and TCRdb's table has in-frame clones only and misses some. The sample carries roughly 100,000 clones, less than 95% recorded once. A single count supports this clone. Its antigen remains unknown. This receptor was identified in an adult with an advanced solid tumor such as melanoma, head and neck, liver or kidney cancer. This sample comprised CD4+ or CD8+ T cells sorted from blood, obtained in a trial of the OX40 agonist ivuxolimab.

CDR3 residues: CASSRGAQETQYF. The CDR3 DNA sequence: TGTGCCAGCAGCCGCGGGGCCCAAGAGACCCAGTACTTC. The rearrangement links TRBV11-2 to TRBJ2-5; D possibly corresponds to TRBD2 (6 bases). CDR3 size: 13 residues. Trimming shortened V by 5 bases and J by 1 base, and 8 bases separated the two germline ends. Per the germline V gene, CDR1 is SGHAT and CDR2 is FQNNGV.